The present T cell receptor (beta chain) was sequenced within a study of early stage breast cancer tumors. Study summary: The ER+/PR+/HER2- tumors included 7 to 9 ductal and a few lobular carcinomas.

This CDR3 has 16 amino acids. Germline trimming cut 4 bases from V and 7 bases from J; bases unmatched to any gene: 14. CDR1 and CDR2 from the germline V gene are SGHAT and FQNNGV. The method was immunoSEQ multiplex PCR; TCRdb's version includes in-frame clones alone and lacks a portion of them. The sample contains over 11,000 clones, 79% of which appear only once. The rearrangement uses TRBV11-2 and TRBJ2-7, with 9 bases identical to TRBD2. The source is a person aged 45 to 59 with breast cancer. Sequencing used normal breast tissue next to the tumor. The CDR3 coding sequence is TGTGCCAGCAGCTGGACGCCGGGACTAGCTTTGGGGGAGCAGTACTTC. Protein sequence: CASSWTPGLALGEQYF.